This TCR beta chain was sequenced for a study of T cells in Graves' hyperthyroidism and ophthalmopathy. CDR1 MDHEN and CDR2 SYDVKM come from the germline V gene. Trimming took 2 bases from V and 5 from J, leaving 16 bases between them. The CDR3 spans 15 residues. RNA transcripts gave rise to amplified TCR beta CDR3 regions. The HTBI set primed first-round TCR CDR3 RT-PCR. TCRdb itself ran the multiplex PCR reads through MiXCR, one entry per CDR3 protein. Of about 590,000 distinct CDR3 sequences in the sample, over 12% were seen once. Subjects with ophthalmopathy showed a Clinical Activity Score no lower than 3, a NOSPECS grade no lower than 4, and a duration shorter than 3 months. In making diagnoses, clinical symptoms, serum thyroxine and TRAb, thyroid ultrasound and orbital computed tomography were all used. About this clonotype itself: Its antigen is as yet unknown.

Study results and limitations: In the blood, most expanded thyroid clonotypes above 0.001 appeared as well.

This rearrangement joins TRBV28 to TRBJ2-7; no firm D call. This TCR came from a woman in her late teens or twenties with Graves' ophthalmopathy. Specimen: blood. DNA for the CDR3: TGTGCCAGCAGTTTAATAACTGGGGTTGAAAACGAGCAGTACTTC. It is translated as CASSLITGVENEQYF.